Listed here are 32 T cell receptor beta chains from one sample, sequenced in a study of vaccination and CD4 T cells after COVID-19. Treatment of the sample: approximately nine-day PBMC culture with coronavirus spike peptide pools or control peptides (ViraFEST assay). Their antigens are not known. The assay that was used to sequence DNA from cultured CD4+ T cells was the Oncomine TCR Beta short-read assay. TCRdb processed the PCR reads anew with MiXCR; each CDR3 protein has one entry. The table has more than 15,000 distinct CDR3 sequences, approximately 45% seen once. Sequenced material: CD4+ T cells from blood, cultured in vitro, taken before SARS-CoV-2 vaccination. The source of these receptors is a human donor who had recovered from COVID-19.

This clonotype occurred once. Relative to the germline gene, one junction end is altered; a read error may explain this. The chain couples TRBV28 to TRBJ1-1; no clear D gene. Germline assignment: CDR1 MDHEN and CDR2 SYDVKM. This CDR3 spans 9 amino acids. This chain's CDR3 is CPSRTEAFF. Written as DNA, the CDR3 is TGCCCCTCACGCACTGAAGCTTTCTTT.

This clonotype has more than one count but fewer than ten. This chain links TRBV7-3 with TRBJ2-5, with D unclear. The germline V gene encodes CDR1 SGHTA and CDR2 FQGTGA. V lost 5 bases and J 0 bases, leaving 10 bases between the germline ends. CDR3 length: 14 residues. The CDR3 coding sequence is TGTGCCAGCAGCCCCGGACGTTACCAAGAGACCCAGTACTTC. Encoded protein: CASSPGRYQETQYF.

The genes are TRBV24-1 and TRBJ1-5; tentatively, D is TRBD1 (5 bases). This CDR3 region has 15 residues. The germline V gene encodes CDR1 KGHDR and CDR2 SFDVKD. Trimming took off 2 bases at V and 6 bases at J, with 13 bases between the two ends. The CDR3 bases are TGTGCCACCAGTGATTCGATGCGTGGGGCTCAGCCCCAGCATTTT. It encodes CATSDSMRGAQPQHF.

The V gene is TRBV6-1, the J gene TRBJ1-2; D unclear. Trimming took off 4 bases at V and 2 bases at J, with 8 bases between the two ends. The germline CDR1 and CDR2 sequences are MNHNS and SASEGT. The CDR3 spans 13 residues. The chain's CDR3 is CASSVQENYGYTF. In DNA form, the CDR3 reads TGTGCCAGCAGTGTGCAGGAGAACTATGGCTACACCTTC.

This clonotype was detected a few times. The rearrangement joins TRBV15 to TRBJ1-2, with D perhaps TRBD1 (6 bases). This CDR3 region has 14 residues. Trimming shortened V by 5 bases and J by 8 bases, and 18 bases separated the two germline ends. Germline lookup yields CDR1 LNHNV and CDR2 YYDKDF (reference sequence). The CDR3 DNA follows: TGTGCCACCAGCCCGCGGCGGGGGCCCGAAGGCTACACCTTC. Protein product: CATSPRRGPEGYTF.

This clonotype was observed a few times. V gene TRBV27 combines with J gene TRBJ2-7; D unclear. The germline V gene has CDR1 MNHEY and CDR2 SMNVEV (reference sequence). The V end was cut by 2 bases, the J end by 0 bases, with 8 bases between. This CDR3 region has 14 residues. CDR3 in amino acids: CASSLTKDSYEQYF. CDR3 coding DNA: TGTGCCAGCAGTTTAACGAAGGACTCCTACGAGCAGTACTTC.

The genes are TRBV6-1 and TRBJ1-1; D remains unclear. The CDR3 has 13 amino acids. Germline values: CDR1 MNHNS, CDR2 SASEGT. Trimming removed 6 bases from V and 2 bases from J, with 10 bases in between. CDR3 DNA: TGTGCCAGCAGGTGGGGTGCCAACACTGAAGCTTTCTTT. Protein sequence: CASRWGANTEAFF.

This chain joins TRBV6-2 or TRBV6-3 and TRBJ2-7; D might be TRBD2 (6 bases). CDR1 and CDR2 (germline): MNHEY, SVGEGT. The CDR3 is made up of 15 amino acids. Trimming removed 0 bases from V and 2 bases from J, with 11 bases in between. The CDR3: CASSYSPGETYEQYF. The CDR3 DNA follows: TGTGCCAGCAGTTACTCTCCGGGAGAGACCTACGAGCAGTACTTC.

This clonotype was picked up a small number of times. DNA of the CDR3: TGTGCCAGCAGCCAAGGACAGCGGCCCAATTCACCCCTCCACTTT. Translation: CASSQGQRPNSPLHF. V usage is TRBV11-3 and J usage is TRBJ1-6; tentatively, D is TRBD1 (6 bases). CDR3 length equals 15 residues. Trimming stripped 5 bases from V and 7 bases from J, with 15 bases between. Germline values: CDR1 SGHNT, CDR2 YENEEA. Full variable domain (remainder filled in from reference TRBV11-3 and TRBJ1-6): EAGVVQSPRYKIIEKKQPVAFWCNPISGHNTLYWYLQNLGQGPELLIRYENEEAVDDSQLPKDRFSAERLKGVDSTLKIQPAELGDSAVYLCASSQGQRPNSPLHFGNGTRLTVT.

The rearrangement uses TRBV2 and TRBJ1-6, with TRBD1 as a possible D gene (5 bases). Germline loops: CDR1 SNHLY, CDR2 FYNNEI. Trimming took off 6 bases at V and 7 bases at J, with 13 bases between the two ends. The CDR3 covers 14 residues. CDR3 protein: CASRPLGRNSPLHF. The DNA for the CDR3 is TGTGCCAGCAGACCTCTGGGACGGAATTCACCCCTCCACTTT.

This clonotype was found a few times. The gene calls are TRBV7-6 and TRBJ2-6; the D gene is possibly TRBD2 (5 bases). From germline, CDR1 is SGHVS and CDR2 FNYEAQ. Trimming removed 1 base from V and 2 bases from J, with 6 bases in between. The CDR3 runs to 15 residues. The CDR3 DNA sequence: TGTGCCAGCAGCTTAGGGGGAGCTGGGGCCAACGTCCTGACTTTC. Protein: CASSLGGAGANVLTF. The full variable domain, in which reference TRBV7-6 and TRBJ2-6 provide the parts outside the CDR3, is GAGVSQSPRYKVTKRGQDVALRCDPISGHVSLYWYRQALGQGPEFLTYFNYEAQQDKSGLPNDRFSAERPEGSISTLTIQRTEQRDSAMYRCASSLGGAGANVLTFGAGSRLTVL.

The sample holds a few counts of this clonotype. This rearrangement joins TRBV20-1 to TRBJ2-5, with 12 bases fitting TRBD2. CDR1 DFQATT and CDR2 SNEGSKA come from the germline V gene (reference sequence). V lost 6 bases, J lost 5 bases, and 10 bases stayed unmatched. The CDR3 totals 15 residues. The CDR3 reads CSAKLAGGPRETQYF. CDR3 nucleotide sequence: TGCAGTGCAAAACTAGCGGGGGGCCCTCGGGAGACCCAGTACTTC.

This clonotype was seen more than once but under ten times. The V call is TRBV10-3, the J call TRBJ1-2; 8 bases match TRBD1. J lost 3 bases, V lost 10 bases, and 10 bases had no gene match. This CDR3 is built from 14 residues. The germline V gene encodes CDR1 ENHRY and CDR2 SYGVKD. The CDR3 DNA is TGTGCCAGCTCCGATGTGACAGGGGACTATGGCTACACCTTC. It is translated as CASSDVTGDYGYTF.

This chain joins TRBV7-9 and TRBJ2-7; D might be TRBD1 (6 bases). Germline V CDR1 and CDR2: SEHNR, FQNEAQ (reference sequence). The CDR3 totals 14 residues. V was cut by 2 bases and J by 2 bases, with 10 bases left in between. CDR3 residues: CASSLSGVAYEQYF. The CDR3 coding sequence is TGTGCCAGCAGCTTATCAGGGGTCGCCTACGAGCAGTACTTC.

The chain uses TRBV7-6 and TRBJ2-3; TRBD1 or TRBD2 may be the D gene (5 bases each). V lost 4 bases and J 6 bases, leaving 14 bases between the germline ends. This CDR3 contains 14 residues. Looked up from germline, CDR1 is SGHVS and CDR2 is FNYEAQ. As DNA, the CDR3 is TGTGCCAGCAGCTCCGGGGCCAAGGGGGATACGCAGTATTTT. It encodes CASSSGAKGDTQYF.

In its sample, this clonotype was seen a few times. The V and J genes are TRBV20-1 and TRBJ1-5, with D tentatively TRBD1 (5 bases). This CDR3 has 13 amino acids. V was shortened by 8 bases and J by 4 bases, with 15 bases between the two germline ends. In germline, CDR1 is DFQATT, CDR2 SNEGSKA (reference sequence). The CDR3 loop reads CSFWGGGNQPQHF. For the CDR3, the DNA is TGCAGTTTTTGGGGGGGTGGTAATCAGCCCCAGCATTTT.

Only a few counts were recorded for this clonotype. CDR3 loop: CATSRGEGSYGYTF. CDR3 coding DNA: TGTGCCACCAGCAGAGGGGAGGGCAGCTATGGCTACACCTTC. The chain carries TRBV15 and TRBJ1-2; D is uncertain. The CDR3 runs to 14 residues. CDR1 and CDR2 (germline): LNHNV, YYDKDF (reference sequence). Trimming shortened V by 1 base and J by 4 bases, and 10 bases separated the two germline ends. The full variable domain, in which reference TRBV15 and TRBJ1-2 provide the parts outside the CDR3, is DAMVIQNPRYQVTQFGKPVTLSCSQTLNHNVMYWYQQKSSQAPKLLFHYYDKDFNNEADTPDNFQSRRPNTSFCFLDIRSPGLGDTAMYLCATSRGEGSYGYTFGSGTRLTVV.

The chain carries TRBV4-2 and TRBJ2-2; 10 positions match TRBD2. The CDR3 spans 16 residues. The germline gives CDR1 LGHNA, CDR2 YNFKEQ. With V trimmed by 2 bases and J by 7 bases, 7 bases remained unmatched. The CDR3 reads CASSQLSSGGGGELFF. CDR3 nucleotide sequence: TGTGCCAGCAGCCAACTCTCTAGCGGGGGCGGCGGGGAGCTGTTTTTT.

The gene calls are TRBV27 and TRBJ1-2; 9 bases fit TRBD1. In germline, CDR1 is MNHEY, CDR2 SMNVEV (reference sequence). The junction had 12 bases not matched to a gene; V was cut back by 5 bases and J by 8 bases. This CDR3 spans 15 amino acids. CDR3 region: CASSAFPGQGGGYTF. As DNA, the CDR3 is TGTGCCAGCAGTGCCTTCCCGGGACAGGGCGGGGGCTACACCTTC.

The CDR3 loop reads CATAGQPTGDTQYF. The DNA for the CDR3 is TGTGCCACCGCGGGACAACCCACGGGGGATACGCAGTATTTT. This sequence joins TRBV27 and TRBJ2-3, with D perhaps TRBD1 or TRBD2 (6 bases each). V lost 10 bases to trimming and J lost 6 bases, with 20 bases between them. Germline CDR1 MNHEY, CDR2 SMNVEV (reference sequence). This CDR3 contains 14 residues.

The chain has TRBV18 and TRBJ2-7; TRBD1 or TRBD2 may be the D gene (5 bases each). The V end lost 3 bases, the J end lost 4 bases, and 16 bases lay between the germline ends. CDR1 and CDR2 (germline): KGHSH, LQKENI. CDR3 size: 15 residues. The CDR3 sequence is CASSPRRTPGYEQYF. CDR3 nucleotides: TGTGCCAGCTCACCCAGGAGGACACCCGGGTACGAGCAGTACTTC.

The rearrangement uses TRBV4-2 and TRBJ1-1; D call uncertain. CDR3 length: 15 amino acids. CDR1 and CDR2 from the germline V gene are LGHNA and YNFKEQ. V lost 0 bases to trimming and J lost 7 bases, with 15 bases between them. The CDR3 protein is CASSQDGSTSREAFF. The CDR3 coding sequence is TGTGCCAGCAGCCAAGATGGGAGCACGTCGCGTGAAGCTTTCTTT.

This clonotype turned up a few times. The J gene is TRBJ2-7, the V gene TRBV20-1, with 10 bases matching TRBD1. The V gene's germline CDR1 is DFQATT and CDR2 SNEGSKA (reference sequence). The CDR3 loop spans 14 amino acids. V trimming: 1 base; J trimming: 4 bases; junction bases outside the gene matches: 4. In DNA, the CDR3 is TGCAGTGCTAGAGGTGACAGGGGGCGGTACGAGCAGTACTTC. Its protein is CSARGDRGRYEQYF.

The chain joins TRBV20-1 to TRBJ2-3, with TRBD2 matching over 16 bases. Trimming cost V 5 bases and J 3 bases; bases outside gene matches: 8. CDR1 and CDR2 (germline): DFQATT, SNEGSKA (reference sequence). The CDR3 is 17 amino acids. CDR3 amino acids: CSAPGTSGRARTDTQYF. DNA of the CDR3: TGCAGTGCTCCCGGGACTAGCGGGAGGGCGAGGACAGATACGCAGTATTTT.

CDR3: CASTSGTGNEQYF. The DNA for the CDR3 is TGTGCCAGTACCTCCGGGACAGGGAACGAGCAGTACTTC. The chain employs TRBV2 and TRBJ2-7, with 9 bases matching TRBD1. With 9 bases clipped from V and 5 bases from J, the junction kept 8 bases outside the gene matches. The CDR3 totals 13 residues. From germline, CDR1 is SNHLY and CDR2 FYNNEI.

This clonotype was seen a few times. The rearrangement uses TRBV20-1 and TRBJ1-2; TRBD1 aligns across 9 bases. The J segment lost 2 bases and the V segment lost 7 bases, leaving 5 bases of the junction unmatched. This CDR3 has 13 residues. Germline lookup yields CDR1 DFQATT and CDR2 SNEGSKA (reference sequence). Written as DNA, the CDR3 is TGCAGTGTGGGGACAGGGTTAAACTATGGCTACACCTTC. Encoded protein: CSVGTGLNYGYTF.

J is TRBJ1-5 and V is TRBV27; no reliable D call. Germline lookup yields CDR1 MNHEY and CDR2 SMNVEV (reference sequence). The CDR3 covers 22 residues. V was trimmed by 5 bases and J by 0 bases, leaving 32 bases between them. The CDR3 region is CASSLFLTQTDDSRSSNQPQHF. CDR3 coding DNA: TGTGCCAGCAGTCTCTTCCTCACCCAAACGGACGACTCACGATCTAGCAATCAGCCCCAGCATTTT.

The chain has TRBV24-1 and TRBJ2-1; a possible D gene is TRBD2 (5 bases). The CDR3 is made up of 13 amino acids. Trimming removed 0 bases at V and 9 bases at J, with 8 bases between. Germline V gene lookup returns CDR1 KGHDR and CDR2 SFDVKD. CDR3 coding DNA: TGTGCCACCAGTGATTTGGGCAGCGGTGAGCAGTTCTTC. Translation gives CATSDLGSGEQFF.

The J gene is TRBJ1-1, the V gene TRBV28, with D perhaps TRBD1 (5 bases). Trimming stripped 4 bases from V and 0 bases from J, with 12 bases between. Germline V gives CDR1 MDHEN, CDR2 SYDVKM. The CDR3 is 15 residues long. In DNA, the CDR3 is TGTGCCAGCAGTTCGTTGGGGGACCTGAACACTGAAGCTTTCTTT. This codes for CASSSLGDLNTEAFF.

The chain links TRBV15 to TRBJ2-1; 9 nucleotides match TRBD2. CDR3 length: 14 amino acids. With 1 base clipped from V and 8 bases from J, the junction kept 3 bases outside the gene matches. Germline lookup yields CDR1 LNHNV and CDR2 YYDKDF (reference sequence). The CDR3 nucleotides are TGTGCCACCAGCAGAGGACTAGCGGAGGATGAGCAGTTCTTC. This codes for CATSRGLAEDEQFF.

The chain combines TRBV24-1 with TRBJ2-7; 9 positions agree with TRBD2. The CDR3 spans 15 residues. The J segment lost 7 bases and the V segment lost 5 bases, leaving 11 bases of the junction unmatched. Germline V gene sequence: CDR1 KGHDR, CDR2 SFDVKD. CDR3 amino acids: CATSAAVAGAGEQYF. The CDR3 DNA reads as TGTGCCACCAGTGCTGCGGTAGCGGGAGCCGGGGAGCAGTACTTC.

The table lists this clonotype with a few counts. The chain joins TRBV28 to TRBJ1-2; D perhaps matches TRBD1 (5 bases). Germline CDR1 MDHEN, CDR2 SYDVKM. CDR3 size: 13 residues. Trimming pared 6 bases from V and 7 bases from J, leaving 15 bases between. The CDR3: CASSPGTAGGYTF. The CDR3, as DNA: TGTGCCAGCAGCCCAGGGACGGCGGGTGGCTACACCTTC.